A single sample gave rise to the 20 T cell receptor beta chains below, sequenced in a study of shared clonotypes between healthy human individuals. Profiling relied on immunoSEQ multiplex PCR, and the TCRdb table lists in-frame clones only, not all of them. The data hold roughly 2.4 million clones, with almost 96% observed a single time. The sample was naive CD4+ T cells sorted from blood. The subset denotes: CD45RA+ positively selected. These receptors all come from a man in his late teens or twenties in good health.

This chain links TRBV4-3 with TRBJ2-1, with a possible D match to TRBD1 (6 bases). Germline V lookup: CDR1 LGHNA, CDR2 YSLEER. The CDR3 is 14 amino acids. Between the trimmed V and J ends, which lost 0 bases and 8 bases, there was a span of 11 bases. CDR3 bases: TGCGCCAGCAGCCAAGACCCCAGGGGAGATGAGCAGTTCTTC. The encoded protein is CASSQDPRGDEQFF.

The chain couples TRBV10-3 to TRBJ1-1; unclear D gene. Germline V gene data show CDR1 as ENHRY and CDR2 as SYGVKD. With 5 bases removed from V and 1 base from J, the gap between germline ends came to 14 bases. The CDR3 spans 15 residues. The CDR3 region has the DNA TGTGCCATCAGTAATTATGCCATCTCGAACACTGAAGCTTTCTTT. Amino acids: CAISNYAISNTEAFF.

The CDR3 DNA reads as TGCGCCAGCAGTACGAGCGGTTATAGCACAGATACGCAGTATTTT. Amino acid sequence: CASSTSGYSTDTQYF. The chain recombines TRBV5-1 with TRBJ2-3, with TRBD2 as a possible D gene (5 bases). CDR1 and CDR2 from the germline V gene are SGHRS and YFSETQ. V lost 5 bases to trimming and J lost 0 bases, with 13 bases between them. The CDR3 has 15 residues.

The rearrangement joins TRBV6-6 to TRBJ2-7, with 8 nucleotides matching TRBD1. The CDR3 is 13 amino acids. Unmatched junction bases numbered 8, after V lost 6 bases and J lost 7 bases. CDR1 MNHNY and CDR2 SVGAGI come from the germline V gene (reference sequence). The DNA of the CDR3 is TGTGCCAGCAGCAGGACAGGGTACGGAGAGCAGTACTTC. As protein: CASSRTGYGEQYF.

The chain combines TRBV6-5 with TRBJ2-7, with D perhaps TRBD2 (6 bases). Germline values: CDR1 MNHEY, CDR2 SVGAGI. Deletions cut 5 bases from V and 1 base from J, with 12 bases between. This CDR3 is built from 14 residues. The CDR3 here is CASSRGRGSYEQYF. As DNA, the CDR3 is TGTGCCAGCAGTAGAGGGCGGGGATCCTACGAGCAGTACTTC.

The CDR3 spells CASSSPGAPTDTQYF. The CDR3, as DNA: TGTGCCAGCAGCAGTCCGGGGGCTCCGACAGATACGCAGTATTTT. The J gene is TRBJ2-3, the V gene TRBV9; D is possibly TRBD1 or TRBD2 (6 bases each). Germline-derived CDR1 and CDR2 are SGDLS and YYNGEE. V dropped 4 bases and J dropped 3 bases, with 15 bases sitting between them. This CDR3 spans 15 amino acids.

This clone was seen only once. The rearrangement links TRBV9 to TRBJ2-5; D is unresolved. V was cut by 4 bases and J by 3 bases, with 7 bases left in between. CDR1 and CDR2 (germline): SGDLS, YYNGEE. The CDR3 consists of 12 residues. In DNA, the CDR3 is TGTGCCAGCAGCCCTAAGGAAGAGACCCAGTACTTC. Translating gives CASSPKEETQYF. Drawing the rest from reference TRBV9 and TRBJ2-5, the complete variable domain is DSGVTQTPKHLITATGQRVTLRCSPRSGDLSVYWYQQSLDQGLQFLIQYYNGEERAKGNILERFSAQQFPDLHSELNLSSLELGDSALYFCASSPKEETQYFGPGTRLLVL.

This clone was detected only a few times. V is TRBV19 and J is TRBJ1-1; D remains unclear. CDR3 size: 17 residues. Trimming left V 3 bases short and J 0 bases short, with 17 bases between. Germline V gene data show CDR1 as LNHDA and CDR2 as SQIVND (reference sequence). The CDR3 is CASSIYGKPSLNTEAFF. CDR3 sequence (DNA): TGTGCCAGTAGTATCTATGGGAAGCCATCCCTGAACACTGAAGCTTTCTTT.

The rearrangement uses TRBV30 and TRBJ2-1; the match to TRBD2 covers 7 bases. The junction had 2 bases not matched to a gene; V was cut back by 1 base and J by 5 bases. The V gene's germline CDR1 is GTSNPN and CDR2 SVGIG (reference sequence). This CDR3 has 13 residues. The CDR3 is CAWSGLADNEQFF. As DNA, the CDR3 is TGTGCCTGGAGTGGGCTAGCGGACAATGAGCAGTTCTTC.

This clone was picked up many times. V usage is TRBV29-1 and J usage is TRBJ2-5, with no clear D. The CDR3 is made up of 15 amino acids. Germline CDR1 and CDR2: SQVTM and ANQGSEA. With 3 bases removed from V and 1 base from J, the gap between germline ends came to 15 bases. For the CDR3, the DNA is TGCAGCGTTGAGATCCCTCCAAGCTTCCAAGAGACCCAGTACTTC. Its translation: CSVEIPPSFQETQYF.

The CDR3, as DNA: TGTGCCAGCAGCCCGGCGGGGGGTACCGCAGATACGCAGTATTTT. This gives the protein CASSPAGGTADTQYF. The chain is built from TRBV11-2 and TRBJ2-3; 8 bases are a match to TRBD2. This CDR3 is built from 15 residues. CDR1 is SGHAT, CDR2 FQNNGV, per germline. V shed 5 bases and J 4 bases; nucleotides not matched to a gene: 8.

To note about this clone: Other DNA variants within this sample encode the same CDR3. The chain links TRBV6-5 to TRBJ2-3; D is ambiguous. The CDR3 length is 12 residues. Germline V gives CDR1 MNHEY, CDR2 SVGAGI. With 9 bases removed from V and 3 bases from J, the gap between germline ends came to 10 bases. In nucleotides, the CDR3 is TGTGCCAGTAGAGGCCGAACAGATACGCAGTATTTT. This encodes CASRGRTDTQYF.

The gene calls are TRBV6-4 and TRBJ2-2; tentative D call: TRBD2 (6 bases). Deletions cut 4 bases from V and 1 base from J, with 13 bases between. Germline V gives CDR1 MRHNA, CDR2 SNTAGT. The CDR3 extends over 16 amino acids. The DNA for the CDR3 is TGTGCCAGCAGTGTCTTCTGGGGGGTGAACACCGGGGAGCTGTTTTTT. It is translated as CASSVFWGVNTGELFF.

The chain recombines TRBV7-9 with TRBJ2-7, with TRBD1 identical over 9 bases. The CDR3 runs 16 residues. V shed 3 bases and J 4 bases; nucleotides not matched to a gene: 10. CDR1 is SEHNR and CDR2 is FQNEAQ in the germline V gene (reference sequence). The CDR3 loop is CASSFGNTGGAYEQYF. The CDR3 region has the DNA TGTGCCAGCAGCTTCGGCAACACAGGGGGCGCATACGAGCAGTACTTC. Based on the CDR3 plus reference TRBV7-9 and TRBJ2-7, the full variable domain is DTGVSQNPRHKITKRGQNVTFRCDPISEHNRLYWYRQTLGQGPEFLTYFQNEAQLEKSRLLSDRFSAERPKGSFSTLEIQRTEQGDSAMYLCASSFGNTGGAYEQYFGPGTRLTVT.

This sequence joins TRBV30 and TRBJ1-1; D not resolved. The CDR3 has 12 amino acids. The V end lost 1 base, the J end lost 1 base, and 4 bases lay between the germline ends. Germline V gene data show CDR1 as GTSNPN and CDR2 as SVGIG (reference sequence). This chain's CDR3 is CAWSGQNTEAFF. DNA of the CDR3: TGTGCCTGGAGTGGACAGAACACTGAAGCTTTCTTT.

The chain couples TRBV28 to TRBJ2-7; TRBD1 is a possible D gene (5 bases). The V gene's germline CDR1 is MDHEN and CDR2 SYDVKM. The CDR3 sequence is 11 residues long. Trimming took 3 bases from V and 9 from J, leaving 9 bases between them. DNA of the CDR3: TGTGCCAGCAGTTTGGGTCAGGGGCAGTACTTC. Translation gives CASSLGQGQYF.

CDR3 loop: CASSIGQGDSPLHF. In DNA form, the CDR3 reads TGTGCCAGTAGTATTGGGCAGGGTGATTCACCCCTCCACTTT. The J gene is TRBJ1-6, the V gene TRBV19, with D possibly being TRBD1 (5 bases). Trimming shortened V by 3 bases and J by 8 bases, and 11 bases separated the two germline ends. The CDR3 contains 14 residues. Germline V gene sequence: CDR1 LNHDA, CDR2 SQIVND (reference sequence).

The CDR3 loop is CASSLIFSPNSPLHF. In DNA form, the CDR3 reads TGTGCCAGCAGCTTGATTTTCAGCCCGAATTCACCCCTCCACTTT. V and J are TRBV5-5 and TRBJ1-6; D call uncertain. Germline V gene lookup returns CDR1 SGHKS and CDR2 YYEKEE (reference sequence). The V gene lost 1 base and the J gene lost 7 bases, with 12 bases spanning the gap. The CDR3 covers 15 residues.

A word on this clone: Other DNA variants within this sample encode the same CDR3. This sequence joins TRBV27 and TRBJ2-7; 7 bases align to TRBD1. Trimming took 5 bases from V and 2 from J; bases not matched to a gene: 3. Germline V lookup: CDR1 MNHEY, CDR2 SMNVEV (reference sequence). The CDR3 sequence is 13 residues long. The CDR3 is CASSLQGAYEQYF. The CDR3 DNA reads TGTGCCAGCAGTCTCCAGGGGGCCTACGAGCAGTACTTC.

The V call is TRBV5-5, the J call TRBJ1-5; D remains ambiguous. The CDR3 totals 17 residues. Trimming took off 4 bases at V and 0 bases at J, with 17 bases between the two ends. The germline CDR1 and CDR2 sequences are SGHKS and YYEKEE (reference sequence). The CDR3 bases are TGTGCCAGCAGCCATAAAGTAAGGCCGGATAGCAATCAGCCCCAGCATTTT. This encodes CASSHKVRPDSNQPQHF. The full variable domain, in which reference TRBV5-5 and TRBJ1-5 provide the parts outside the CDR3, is DAGVTQSPTHLIKTRGQQVTLRCSPISGHKSVSWYQQVLGQGPQFIFQYYEKEERGRGNFPDRFSARQFPNYSSELNVNALLLGDSALYLCASSHKVRPDSNQPQHFGDGTRLSIL.